These 14 T cell receptor beta chains came from one sample sequenced in a study of control samples from healthy donors and cancer patients (dated by TCRdb to 2018 to 2020). The library was obtained by the immunoSEQ multiplex PCR assay. In its TCRdb copy, this immuneACCESS table keeps in-frame sequences only and misses some clones. Where compared with another copy, unresolved V genes explain less than half of these, and the others have no known cause. The sample profile shows roughly 150,000 clones; more than 85% of them were found once. About 2.4% of the sample lies in the top ten. Sample: blood. The receptors shown here come from a man aged 50 or older in good health.

J is TRBJ1-2 and V is TRBV28, with 10 bases aligning to TRBD1. V shed 6 bases and J 5 bases; nucleotides not matched to a gene: 9. Germline CDR1 reads MDHEN; CDR2 reads SYDVKM. This CDR3 spans 15 amino acids. DNA for the CDR3: TGTGCCAGCAGGGAAGGGACAGGGGAGGGATATGGCTACACCTTC. Translating it yields CASREGTGEGYGYTF.

This sequence joins TRBV11-3 and TRBJ2-2; the D is unclear. The CDR3 covers 13 residues. The germline CDR1 and CDR2 sequences are SGHNT and YENEEA. The V gene lost 5 bases and the J gene lost 3 bases, with 7 bases spanning the gap. CDR3 bases: TGTGCCAGCAGCCACCGGGACACCGGGGAGCTGTTTTTT. Translating gives CASSHRDTGELFF. Full variable domain (missing parts from reference TRBV11-3 and TRBJ2-2): EAGVVQSPRYKIIEKKQPVAFWCNPISGHNTLYWYLQNLGQGPELLIRYENEEAVDDSQLPKDRFSAERLKGVDSTLKIQPAELGDSAVYLCASSHRDTGELFFGEGSRLTVL.

This clone was seen a single time. Other DNA sequences in the sample encode the same CDR3. The gene calls are TRBV6-5 and TRBJ2-5, with D possibly being TRBD1 or TRBD2 (5 bases each). Germline V lookup: CDR1 MNHEY, CDR2 SVGAGI. V was clipped by 0 bases and J by 5 bases, with 10 bases between them. This CDR3 has 14 residues. The CDR3 bases are TGTGCCAGCAGTTACTCCCAGGGACGGGAGACCCAGTACTTC. Encoded protein: CASSYSQGRETQYF.

V and J are TRBV10-1 and TRBJ2-3; perhaps TRBD1 as D (5 bases). V lost 8 bases, J lost 4 bases, and 10 bases lay in between. The germline V gene has CDR1 WNHNN and CDR2 SYGVQD (reference sequence). This CDR3 is built from 12 residues. CDR3 amino acids: CASGANADTQYF. CDR3 DNA sequence: TGCGCCAGCGGGGCGAACGCAGATACGCAGTATTTT.

Note on this clone: The sample carries other DNA sequences with the same CDR3. The chain uses TRBV2 and TRBJ1-2, with a possible D match to TRBD1 (5 bases). There are 12 residues in the CDR3. Germline V lookup: CDR1 SNHLY, CDR2 FYNNEI. Trimming took off 6 bases at V and 5 bases at J, with 10 bases between the two ends. CDR3 sequence reads: CASSGRVYGYTF. The DNA of the CDR3 is TGTGCCAGCAGCGGCAGGGTTTATGGCTACACCTTC.

The chain couples TRBV7-2 to TRBJ2-7; D might be TRBD1 (5 bases). CDR1 and CDR2 (germline): SGHTA, FQGNSA. Trimming pared 2 bases from V and 3 bases from J, leaving 11 bases between. CDR3 length equals 14 residues. Written as DNA, the CDR3 is TGTGCCAGCAGCTTAACGATCAGGGTCTACGAGCAGTACTTC. Translating it yields CASSLTIRVYEQYF.

This chain connects TRBV10-1 to TRBJ2-1, with 7 bases fitting TRBD2. Germline CDR1 and CDR2: WNHNN and SYGVQD (reference sequence). The trim removed 2 bases at V and 4 bases at J, leaving 5 bases unmatched. The CDR3 contains 15 residues. CDR3 bases: TGCGCCAGCAGTGAGGCGGGGGTAGGTTACAATGAGCAGTTCTTC. Translating it yields CASSEAGVGYNEQFF.

The chain couples TRBV3-1 (or the pseudogene TRBV3-2) to TRBJ2-2, with 11 positions matching TRBD2. Germline V gene lookup returns CDR1 LGHDT and CDR2 YNNKEL (reference sequence). V was clipped by 4 bases and J by 6 bases; unmatched bases: 7. The CDR3 has 16 residues. The CDR3 is CASSLAGGRVSGELFF. The DNA of the CDR3 is TGTGCCAGCAGCCTAGCGGGAGGGAGAGTCTCCGGGGAGCTGTTTTTT.

This clone appeared a few times. This chain connects TRBV5-6 to TRBJ1-5; D call uncertain. The CDR3 is 14 residues long. V was cut by 5 bases and J by 0 bases, with 9 bases left in between. Germline lookup yields CDR1 SGHDT and CDR2 YYEEEE. CDR3 amino acids: CASRARDSNQPQHF. Here the CDR3 DNA reads TGTGCCAGCAGGGCCCGAGATAGCAATCAGCCCCAGCATTTT.

The J gene is TRBJ1-3, the V gene TRBV7-9; no definite D call. In germline, CDR1 is SEHNR, CDR2 FQNEAQ (reference sequence). V was trimmed by 6 bases and J by 2 bases, leaving 17 bases between them. The CDR3 loop spans 16 amino acids. Written as DNA, the CDR3 is TGTGCCAGCAGGCCAACCTCAGGCTATCCTGGAAACACCATATATTTT. This translates into CASRPTSGYPGNTIYF.

CDR3 bases: TGTGCCAGCACCCGCCCCTACACTGAAGCTTTCTTT. It translates to CASTRPYTEAFF. V usage is TRBV28 and J usage is TRBJ1-1; D remains ambiguous. Germline values: CDR1 MDHEN, CDR2 SYDVKM. The CDR3 extends over 12 amino acids. The V end lost 7 bases, the J end lost 3 bases, and 9 bases lay between the germline ends.

This chain connects TRBV9 to TRBJ2-6; D uncertain. The CDR3 covers 13 residues. Germline V CDR1 and CDR2: SGDLS, YYNGEE. V was pared by 4 bases and J by 1 base, with 3 bases between. The CDR3 reads CASSRSGANVLTF. The CDR3 DNA is TGTGCCAGCAGCCGGTCTGGGGCCAACGTCCTGACTTTC.

This chain connects TRBV14 to TRBJ1-2, with 8 bases that match TRBD1. From germline, CDR1 is SGHDN and CDR2 FVKESK. V lost 4 bases to trimming and J lost 8 bases; unmatched junction nucleotides: 6. The CDR3 runs to 13 residues. In DNA, the CDR3 is TGTGCCAGCAGCCCATGGACAGGGAGAGGCTACACCTTC. Translated: CASSPWTGRGYTF.

This clone was seen a handful of times. This chain uses TRBV28 with TRBJ2-6; 7 bases map to TRBD2. CDR3 length: 15 amino acids. Losses at the gene ends were 7 bases for V and 4 bases for J; bases not matched to a gene: 7. Germline V gene lookup returns CDR1 MDHEN and CDR2 SYDVKM. This CDR3 reads CASNPGGGGANVLTF. The CDR3 nucleotides read TGTGCCAGCAATCCGGGGGGAGGCGGGGCCAACGTCCTGACTTTC.